These 15 T cell receptor beta chains came from one sample sequenced in a study of graft-versus-host responses after intestinal transplantation. The method was immunoSEQ multiplex PCR; TCRdb's version includes in-frame clones alone and lacks a portion of them. There are under 75,000 clones in the sample; 90% occur only once, and about 4.2% lies in the top ten. These receptors have no known antigen. The input for sequencing was unstimulated CD8+ T cells sorted from spleen or lymph node cells, taken before transplant. The receptors shown here come from a human donor who was the organ donor for an intestinal transplant.

This clone was seen a few times. Other DNA sequences in this sample translate to the same CDR3. V and J are TRBV5-5 and TRBJ2-7, with a possible D match to TRBD1 (6 bases). This CDR3 contains 15 residues. Germline CDR1 SGHKS, CDR2 YYEKEE (reference sequence). V lost 0 bases and J lost 3, with 13 bases in between. The CDR3 protein is CASSLGQGISYEQYV. The CDR3 DNA sequence: TGTGCCAGCAGCTTGGGGCAGGGGATAAGCTACGAGCAGTACGTC.

The chain joins TRBV30 to TRBJ2-7; possible D gene TRBD1, 6 bases. V lost 3 bases and J 0 bases, leaving 6 bases between the germline ends. Germline assignment: CDR1 GTSNPN and CDR2 SVGIG (reference sequence). This CDR3 has 12 amino acids. CDR3 DNA: TGTGCCTGGAGGGACAGCTCCTACGAGCAGTACGTC. Encoded protein: CAWRDSSYEQYV.

This chain links TRBV6-4 with TRBJ2-3, with D perhaps TRBD2 (7 bases). In germline, CDR1 is MRHNA, CDR2 SNTAGT. V was shortened by 6 bases and J by 3 bases, with 13 bases between the two germline ends. The CDR3 is made up of 14 amino acids. CDR3 in DNA: TGTGCCAGCAGCCTGGGGGGGCATACAGATACGCAGTATTTT. Protein: CASSLGGHTDTQYF.

The J gene is TRBJ2-7, the V gene TRBV21-1; the listed D gene, TRBD2, was not tested against the DNA. TRBV21-1 is listed as a pseudogene. The CDR3 is made up of 14 amino acids. DNA of the CDR3: TGTGCCAGCAGCAAGGAGAACGGCACCTACGAGCAGTACGTC. Translated, it gives CASSKENGTYEQYV.

The table lists this clone with a few counts. This chain connects TRBV10-3 to TRBJ1-4; D possibly corresponds to TRBD1 (6 bases). Germline assignment: CDR1 ENHRY and CDR2 SYGVKD. Trimming pared 1 base from V and 3 bases from J, leaving 9 bases between. This CDR3 is built from 15 residues. CDR3 region: CAISELDSSNEKLFF. For the CDR3, the DNA is TGTGCCATCAGTGAGTTGGACAGCTCTAATGAAAAACTGTTTTTT.

This rearrangement joins TRBV5-1 to TRBJ2-2; tentative D call: TRBD1 (5 bases). The ends were cut back, 0 bases at V and 3 bases at J, with 12 bases in the middle. The CDR3 loop spans 16 amino acids. Germline-derived CDR1 and CDR2 are SGHRS and YFSETQ. The CDR3 DNA reads TGCGCCAGCAGCTTGGTCCTTGGGGCCGACACCGGGGAGCTGTTTTTT. Translated: CASSLVLGADTGELFF.

The rearrangement links TRBV15 to TRBJ1-1; D is possibly TRBD1 (5 bases). Germline CDR1 is LNHNV and CDR2 is YYDKDF (reference sequence). The V gene lost 5 bases and the J gene lost 3 bases, with 10 bases spanning the gap. CDR3 length: 13 residues. Here the CDR3 DNA reads TGTGCCACCAGCTGGGGGGGATACACTGAAGCTTTCTTT. The encoded protein is CATSWGGYTEAFF.

The rearrangement joins TRBV10-3 to TRBJ1-2, with D possibly being TRBD1 (6 bases). V dropped 2 bases and J dropped 9 bases, with 10 bases sitting between them. The CDR3 covers 12 residues. Germline V gene data show CDR1 as ENHRY and CDR2 as SYGVKD. CDR3 DNA sequence: TGTGCCATCAGTGAGGGGGGGGGCAGCTACACCTTC. Amino acid sequence: CAISEGGGSYTF.

The V call is TRBV30, the J call TRBJ1-3, with a tentative D call TRBD1 (6 bases). This CDR3 has 15 amino acids. Germline V gene sequence: CDR1 GTSNPN, CDR2 SVGIG (reference sequence). V was pared by 2 bases and J by 0 bases, with 11 bases between. The DNA of the CDR3 is TGTGCCTGGAGTATCGGGACACGCTCTGGAAACACCATATATTTT. Its protein product is CAWSIGTRSGNTIYF.

This chain joins TRBV9 and TRBJ2-2; D gene unclear. The germline V gene has CDR1 SGDLS and CDR2 YYNGEE. This CDR3 region has 16 residues. V was cut by 0 bases and J by 8 bases, with 17 bases left in between. CDR3 in amino acids: CASSVDLLRSGGELFF. CDR3 sequence (DNA): TGTGCCAGCAGCGTAGATTTACTACGTAGTGGAGGGGAGCTGTTTTTT. The full variable domain, rest sourced from reference TRBV9 and TRBJ2-2, is DSGVTQTPKHLITATGQRVTLRCSPRSGDLSVYWYQQSLDQGLQFLIQYYNGEERAKGNILERFSAQQFPDLHSELNLSSLELGDSALYFCASSVDLLRSGGELFFGEGSRLTVL.

The chain uses TRBV4-2 and TRBJ2-3, with D perhaps TRBD1 (5 bases). This CDR3 is built from 16 residues. The germline V and J ends were trimmed by 4 bases and 5 bases, with 19 bases remaining between them. The germline V gene has CDR1 LGHNA and CDR2 YNFKEQ. This CDR3 is CASSPLQAAFGDTQYF. CDR3 nucleotide sequence: TGTGCCAGCAGCCCCTTACAGGCCGCGTTTGGAGATACGCAGTATTTT.

The V call is TRBV15, the J call TRBJ1-5; no definite D call. V gave up 6 bases and J gave up 0 bases, with 12 bases separating them. Per the germline V gene, CDR1 is LNHNV and CDR2 is YYDKDF (reference sequence). This CDR3 contains 15 residues. The CDR3 region has the DNA TGTGCCACCAGTTTGTCCTCGAGTAGCAATCAGCCCCAGCATTTT. Translation: CATSLSSSSNQPQHF.

The chain uses TRBV29-1 and TRBJ2-5; D might be TRBD2 (6 bases). The V end lost 1 base, the J end lost 5 bases, and 17 bases lay between the germline ends. This CDR3 has 15 amino acids. Germline lookup yields CDR1 SQVTM and CDR2 ANQGSEA. For the CDR3, the DNA is TGCAGCGTTGAAGGGAGGGGAGCCCCATCGGAGACCCAGTACTTC. Encoded protein: CSVEGRGAPSETQYF.

This clone was counted a single time. The rearrangement uses TRBV7-9 and TRBJ2-5; 8 nucleotides line up with TRBD1. CDR1 SEHNR and CDR2 FQNEAQ come from the germline V gene (reference sequence). This CDR3 spans 14 amino acids. With V trimmed by 5 bases and J by 2 bases, 4 bases remained unmatched. The CDR3 loop reads CASSPDRGQETQYF. Written as DNA, the CDR3 is TGTGCCAGCAGCCCAGACAGGGGTCAAGAGACCCAGTACTTC. The full variable domain, rest sourced from reference TRBV7-9 and TRBJ2-5, is DTGVSQNPRHKITKRGQNVTFRCDPISEHNRLYWYRQTLGQGPEFLTYFQNEAQLEKSRLLSDRFSAERPKGSFSTLEIQRTEQGDSAMYLCASSPDRGQETQYFGPGTRLLVL.

The chain is built from TRBV30 and TRBJ1-2; tentative D call: TRBD1 (6 bases). Trimming took off 3 bases at V and 8 bases at J, with 16 bases between the two ends. CDR3 length: 13 residues. Looked up from germline, CDR1 is GTSNPN and CDR2 is SVGIG (reference sequence). This chain's CDR3 is CAWRNRVLWGYTF. CDR3 sequence (DNA): TGTGCCTGGAGAAACAGGGTTTTGTGGGGCTACACCTTC. The variable domain in full, with the rest retrieved from reference TRBV30 and TRBJ1-2, is SQTIHQWPATLVQPVGSPLSLECTVEGTSNPNLYWYRQAAGRGLQLLFYSVGIGQISSEVPQNLSASRPQDRQFILSSKKLLLSDSGFYLCAWRNRVLWGYTFGSGTRLTVV.